This T cell receptor (beta chain) was recorded in a study of T cells in localized non-small cell lung cancer. Findings and caveats of the study: Across samples, adjacent lung featured a median 57 of the top 100 tumor clones.

Germline values: CDR1 GTSNPN, CDR2 SVGIG (reference sequence). With 4 bases removed from V and 3 bases from J, the gap between germline ends came to 13 bases. The CDR3 extends over 13 amino acids. Clones were sequenced by immunoSEQ multiplex PCR, and TCRdb holds only the in-frame ones, with some missing. The sample lists approximately 76,000 clones, over 75% seen once, with roughly 9% in the top ten. Regarding this clone: Its antigen is not identified.

The sequence came from a female donor of 60 years or more with stage I lung adenocarcinoma. The specimen comprised peripheral blood, sampled before any cancer treatment. The chain links TRBV30 to TRBJ2-7; weak D call: TRBD2 (5 bases). Here the CDR3 DNA reads TGTGCCTGGACCCCGGGAACAGTCTACGAGCAGTACTTC. It is translated as CAWTPGTVYEQYF.